The present T cell receptor beta chain was sequenced within a study of shared clonotypes between healthy human individuals. V lost 4 bases and J 4 bases, leaving 13 bases between the germline ends. The CDR3 is 13 amino acids. CDR1 and CDR2 from the germline V gene are SQVTM and ANQGSEA. Here immunoSEQ multiplex PCR was the method, and the copy in TCRdb shows in-frame clones only, minus some. The table shows around 1,000,000 clones, with approximately 75% occurring only once. This receptor was taken from a man aged 18 to 29 in good health. Some clones in this sample may be carry-over from other donors' samples. The sequencing input was memory CD4+ T cells from PBMCs. Subset of the sample: CD45RA-negative fraction. The chain is built from TRBV29-1 and TRBJ2-5; tentatively, D is TRBD1 or TRBD2 (5 bases each). The DNA for the CDR3 is TGCAGCGTTGTGTGGGGGTGGGGAGAGACCCAGTACTTC. This sequence encodes CSVVWGWGETQYF.